A selection of T cell receptor beta chains follows, all from one sample in a study of T cell responses to AZD1222 COVID-19 vaccine. TCRdb's table, derived via immunoSEQ multiplex PCR, lists solely in-frame clones and lacks some. This repertoire shows tens of thousands of clones, approximately 86% found once; its top ten account for less than 8.5%. The sample was peripheral blood, taken 28 days after the second AZD1222 dose. The source of these receptors is an adult who received the AZD1222 COVID-19 vaccine. Both conserved end residues are part of each CDR3. A D gene is named only where the DNA matches it firmly. Clone size is given for some rows only: seen once, a few or many times, or a class if the clone is expanded.

v_call	d_call	j_call	clone_size	cdr3_aa	cdr3_nt
TRBV27	TRBD1	TRBJ2-3	NA	CASSLEQGTDTQYF	TGTGCCAGCAGTCTGGAACAGGGGACAGATACGCAGTATTTT
TRBV27	NA	TRBJ1-6	NA	CASSLRGALDSPLHF	TGTGCCAGCAGTTTAAGGGGGGCTCTGGATTCACCCCTCCACTTT
TRBV19	NA	TRBJ1-5	few	CASSRGGSTPQHF	TGTGCCAGTAGTAGAGGGGGAAGTACGCCCCAGCATTTT
TRBV27	NA	TRBJ2-7	NA	CASHISEGLDYEQYF	TGTGCCAGCCATATTTCGGAGGGCCTAGACTACGAGCAGTACTTC
TRBV13	TRBD1	TRBJ1-2	NA	CASSLRDRPNYGYTF	TGTGCCAGCAGCCTAAGGGACAGGCCGAACTATGGCTACACCTTC
TRBV11-2	TRBD1	TRBJ2-7	NA	CASSLEPGQGYEQYF	TGTGCCAGCAGCTTAGAACCGGGACAGGGATACGAGCAGTACTTC
TRBV11-1	NA	TRBJ2-5	once	CASSLAWGSHPETQYF	TGTGCCAGCAGCTTAGCTTGGGGGAGTCACCCGGAGACCCAGTACTTC
TRBV6-4	NA	TRBJ2-1	NA	CASSEQGLRGEQFF	TGTGCCAGCAGTGAACAGGGTCTGAGAGGTGAGCAGTTCTTC
TRBV24-1	TRBD1	TRBJ2-7	NA	CATSDAGQGTYEQYF	TGTGCCACCAGTGATGCGGGACAGGGAACTTACGAGCAGTACTTC
TRBV6-6	TRBD1	TRBJ2-3	NA	CASSYRDRVTDTQYF	TGTGCCAGCAGTTACCGGGACAGGGTCACAGATACGCAGTATTTT